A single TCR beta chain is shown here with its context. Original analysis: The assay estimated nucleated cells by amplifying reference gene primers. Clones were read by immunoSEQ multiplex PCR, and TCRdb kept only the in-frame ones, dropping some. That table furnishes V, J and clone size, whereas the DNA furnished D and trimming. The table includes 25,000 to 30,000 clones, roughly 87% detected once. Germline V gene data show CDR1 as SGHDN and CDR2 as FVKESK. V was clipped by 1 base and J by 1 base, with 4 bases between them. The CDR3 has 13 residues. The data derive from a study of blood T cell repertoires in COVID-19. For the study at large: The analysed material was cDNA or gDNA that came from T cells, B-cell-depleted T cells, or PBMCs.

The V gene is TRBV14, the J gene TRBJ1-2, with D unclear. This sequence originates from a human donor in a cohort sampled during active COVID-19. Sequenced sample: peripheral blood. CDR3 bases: TGTGCCAGCAGCCAAGCAATTAACTATGGCTACACCTTC. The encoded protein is CASSQAINYGYTF.